Listed below are T cell receptor beta chains from one sample, sequenced in a study of blood T cell repertoires in COVID-19. Clones were read by immunoSEQ multiplex PCR, and TCRdb kept only the in-frame ones, dropping some. The table lists over 45,000 clones, approximately 90% of them singletons, with approximately 14% in the top ten. The sequenced material came from peripheral blood. The receptors stem from a woman aged 55-75 years with active COVID-19. CDR3s include the opening cysteine and the closing phenylalanine or tryptophan. D genes are given only for firm matches. A clone size is listed for some rows: how often the clone was seen (once, few, many), or a class if it is expanded.

clone_size: .
d_call: TRBD1
cdr3_length: 16
v_call: TRBV15
j_call: TRBJ1-2
cdr3_nt: TGTGCCACCAGCAGAGATCCGACAGGGACGAGCTATGGCTACACCTTC
cdr3_aa: CATSRDPTGTSYGYTF

clone_size: once
d_call: TRBD1
cdr3_length: 16
v_call: TRBV10-3
j_call: TRBJ1-6
cdr3_nt: TGTGCCACCAGGACAGGGGACAACTCCTATAATTCACCCCTCCACTTT
cdr3_aa: CATRTGDNSYNSPLHF

clone_size: .
d_call: TRBD1
cdr3_length: 13
v_call: TRBV7-9
j_call: TRBJ1-1
cdr3_nt: TGTGCCAGCAGCCCAGGGGGCAACACTGAAGCTTTCTTT
cdr3_aa: CASSPGGNTEAFF

clone_size: .
d_call: .
cdr3_length: 12
v_call: TRBV3-1/TRBV3-2
j_call: TRBJ1-2
cdr3_nt: TGTGCCAGCAGCCAAGGAAAGGACAGCTACACCTTC
cdr3_aa: CASSQGKDSYTF

clone_size: .
d_call: TRBD1
cdr3_length: 16
v_call: TRBV2
j_call: TRBJ2-3
cdr3_nt: TGTGCCATTCGGGACAGGACCCCGGTGGGCACAGATACGCAGTATTTT
cdr3_aa: CAIRDRTPVGTDTQYF

clone_size: few
d_call: .
cdr3_length: 13
v_call: TRBV11-1
j_call: TRBJ2-7
cdr3_nt: TGTGCCAGCAGCACCGGACAGACCTACGAGCAGTACTTC
cdr3_aa: CASSTGQTYEQYF

clone_size: .
d_call: .
cdr3_length: 16
v_call: TRBV19
j_call: TRBJ1-3
cdr3_nt: TGTGCCAGTAGTCTGGGACTCACTTCCTCTGGAAACACCATATATTTT
cdr3_aa: CASSLGLTSSGNTIYF

clone_size: .
d_call: TRBD1
cdr3_length: 14
v_call: TRBV7-2
j_call: TRBJ1-6
cdr3_nt: TGTGCCACCTCAGGGGGCGACTATAATTCACCCCTCCACTTT
cdr3_aa: CATSGGDYNSPLHF

clone_size: .
d_call: .
cdr3_length: 12
v_call: TRBV19
j_call: TRBJ1-1
cdr3_nt: TGTGCCAGTAGTGTCGTGAACACTGAAGCTTTCTTT
cdr3_aa: CASSVVNTEAFF

clone_size: .
d_call: .
cdr3_length: 15
v_call: TRBV6-5
j_call: TRBJ2-3
cdr3_nt: TGTGCCAGCAGGGCGGAGTGGGGGCTCACAGATACGCAGTATTTT
cdr3_aa: CASRAEWGLTDTQYF

clone_size: .
d_call: TRBD1
cdr3_length: 15
v_call: TRBV19
j_call: TRBJ1-5
cdr3_nt: TGTGCCAGTAGCCGGACAGGGGCTAGCAATCAGCCCCAGCATTTT
cdr3_aa: CASSRTGASNQPQHF